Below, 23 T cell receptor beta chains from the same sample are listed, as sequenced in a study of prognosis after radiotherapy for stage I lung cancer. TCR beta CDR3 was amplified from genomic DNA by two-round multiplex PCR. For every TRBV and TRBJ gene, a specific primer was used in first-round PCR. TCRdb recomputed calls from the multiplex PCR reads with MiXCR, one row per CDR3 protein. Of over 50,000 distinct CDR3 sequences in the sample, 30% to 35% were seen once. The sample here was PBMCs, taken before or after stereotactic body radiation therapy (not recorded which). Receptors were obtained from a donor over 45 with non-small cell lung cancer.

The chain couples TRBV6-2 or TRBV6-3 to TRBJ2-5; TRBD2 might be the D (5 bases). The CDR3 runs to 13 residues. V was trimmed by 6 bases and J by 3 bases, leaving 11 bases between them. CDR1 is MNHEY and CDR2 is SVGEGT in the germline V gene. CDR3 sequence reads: CASSREREETQYF. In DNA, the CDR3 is TGTGCCAGCAGCCGGGAAAGGGAAGAGACCCAGTACTTC.

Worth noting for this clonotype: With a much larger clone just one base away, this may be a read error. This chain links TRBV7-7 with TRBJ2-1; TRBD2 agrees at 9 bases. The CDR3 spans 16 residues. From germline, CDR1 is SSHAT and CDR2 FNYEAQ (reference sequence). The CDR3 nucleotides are TGTGCTAGCAGCTCCGGACTAGCGAGGAGTGGCAATGAGCAGTTCTTC. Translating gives CASSSGLARSGNEQFF.

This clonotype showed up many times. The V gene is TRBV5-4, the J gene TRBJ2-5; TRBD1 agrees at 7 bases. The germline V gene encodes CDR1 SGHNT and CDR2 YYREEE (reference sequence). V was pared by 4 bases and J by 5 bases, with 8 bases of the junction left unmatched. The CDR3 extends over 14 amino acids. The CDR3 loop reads CASSVRQGGETQYF. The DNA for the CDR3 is TGTGCCAGCAGCGTGCGACAGGGTGGGGAGACCCAGTACTTC.

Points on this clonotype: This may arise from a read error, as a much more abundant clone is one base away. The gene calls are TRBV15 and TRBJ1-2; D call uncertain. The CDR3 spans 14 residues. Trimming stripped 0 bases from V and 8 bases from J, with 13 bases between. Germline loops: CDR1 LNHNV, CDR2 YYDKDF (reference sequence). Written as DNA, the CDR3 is TGTGCCACCAGCAGAGATCGAGCAGTGCCCGGCTACACCTTC. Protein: CATSRDRAVPGYTF. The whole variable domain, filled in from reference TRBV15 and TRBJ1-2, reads DAMVIQNPRYQVTQFGKPVTLSCSQTLNHNVMYWYQQKSSQAPKLLFHYYDKDFNNEADTPDNFQSRRPNTSFCFLDIRSPGLGDTAMYLCATSRDRAVPGYTFGSGTRLTVV.

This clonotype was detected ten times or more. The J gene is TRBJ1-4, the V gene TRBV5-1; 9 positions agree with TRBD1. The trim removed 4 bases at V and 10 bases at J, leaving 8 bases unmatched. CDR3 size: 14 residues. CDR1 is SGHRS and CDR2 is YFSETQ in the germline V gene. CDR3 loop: CASSIGTGNRKLFF. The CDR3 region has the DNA TGCGCCAGCAGCATAGGGACAGGGAATAGAAAACTGTTTTTT.

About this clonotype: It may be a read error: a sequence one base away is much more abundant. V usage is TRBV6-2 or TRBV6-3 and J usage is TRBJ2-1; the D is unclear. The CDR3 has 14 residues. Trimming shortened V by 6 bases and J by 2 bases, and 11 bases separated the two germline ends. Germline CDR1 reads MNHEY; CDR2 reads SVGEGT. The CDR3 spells CASSLQWAYNEQFF. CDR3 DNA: TGTGCCAGCAGCCTACAGTGGGCCTACAATGAGCAGTTCTTC.

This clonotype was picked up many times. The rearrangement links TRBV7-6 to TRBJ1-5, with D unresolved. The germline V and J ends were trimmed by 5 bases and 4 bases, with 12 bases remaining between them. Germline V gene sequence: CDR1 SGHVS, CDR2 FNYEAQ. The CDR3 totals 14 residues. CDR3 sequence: CASSPIRGNQPQHF. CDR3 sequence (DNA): TGTGCCAGCAGCCCGATCAGAGGGAATCAGCCCCAGCATTTT.

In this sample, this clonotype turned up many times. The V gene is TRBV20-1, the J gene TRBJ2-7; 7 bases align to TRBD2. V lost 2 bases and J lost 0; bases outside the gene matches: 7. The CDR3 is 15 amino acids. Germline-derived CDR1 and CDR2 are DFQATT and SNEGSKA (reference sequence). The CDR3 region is CSARFVAGISYEQYF. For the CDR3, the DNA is TGCAGTGCTAGATTCGTAGCGGGCATCTCCTACGAGCAGTACTTC.

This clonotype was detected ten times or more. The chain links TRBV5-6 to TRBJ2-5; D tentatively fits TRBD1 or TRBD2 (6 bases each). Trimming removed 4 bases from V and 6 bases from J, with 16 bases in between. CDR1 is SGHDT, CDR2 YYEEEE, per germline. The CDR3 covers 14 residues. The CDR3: CASSPGAVRQTQYF. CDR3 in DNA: TGTGCCAGCAGCCCGGGGGCCGTACGACAGACCCAGTACTTC.

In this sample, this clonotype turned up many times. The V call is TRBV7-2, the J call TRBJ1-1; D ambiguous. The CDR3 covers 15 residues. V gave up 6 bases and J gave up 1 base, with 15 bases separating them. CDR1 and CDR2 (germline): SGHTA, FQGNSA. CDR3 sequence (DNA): TGTGCCAGCAGTCCCGTGGTGGGGAGGAACACTGAAGCTTTCTTT. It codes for CASSPVVGRNTEAFF.

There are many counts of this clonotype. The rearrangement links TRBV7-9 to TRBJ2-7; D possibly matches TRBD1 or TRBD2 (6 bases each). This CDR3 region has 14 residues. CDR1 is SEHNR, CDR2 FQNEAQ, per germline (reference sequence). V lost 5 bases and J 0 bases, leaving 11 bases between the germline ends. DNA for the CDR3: TGTGCCAGCAGCCCGGGGGCCGGCTCCTACGAGCAGTACTTC. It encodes CASSPGAGSYEQYF.

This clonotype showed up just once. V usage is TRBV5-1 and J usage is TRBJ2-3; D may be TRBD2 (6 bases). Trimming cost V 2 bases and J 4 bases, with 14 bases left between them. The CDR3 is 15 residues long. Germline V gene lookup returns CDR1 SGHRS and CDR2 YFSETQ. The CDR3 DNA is TGCGCCAGCAGCTTCGTCGCGGGATACGCAGATACGCAGTATTTT. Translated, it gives CASSFVAGYADTQYF.

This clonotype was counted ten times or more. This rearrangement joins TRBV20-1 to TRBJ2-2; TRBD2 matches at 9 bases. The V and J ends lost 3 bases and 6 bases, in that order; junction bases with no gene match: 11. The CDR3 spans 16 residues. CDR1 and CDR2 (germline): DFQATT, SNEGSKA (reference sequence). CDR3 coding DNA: TGCAGTGCTAGGATCCGGACTAGCGAAAGACCCGGGGAGCTGTTTTTT. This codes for CSARIRTSERPGELFF.

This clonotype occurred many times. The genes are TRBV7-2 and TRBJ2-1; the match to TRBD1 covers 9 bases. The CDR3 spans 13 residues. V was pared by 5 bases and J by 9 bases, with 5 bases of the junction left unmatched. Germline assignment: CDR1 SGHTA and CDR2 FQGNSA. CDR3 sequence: CASSRQGGTEQFF. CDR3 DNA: TGTGCCAGCAGCCGACAGGGGGGTACTGAGCAGTTCTTC.

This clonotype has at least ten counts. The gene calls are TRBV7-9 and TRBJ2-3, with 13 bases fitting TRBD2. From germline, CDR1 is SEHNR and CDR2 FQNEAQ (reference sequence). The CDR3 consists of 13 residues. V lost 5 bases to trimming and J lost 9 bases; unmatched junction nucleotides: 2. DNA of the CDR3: TGTGCCAGCAGCGGGACTAGCGGGATAACGCAGTATTTT. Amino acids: CASSGTSGITQYF.

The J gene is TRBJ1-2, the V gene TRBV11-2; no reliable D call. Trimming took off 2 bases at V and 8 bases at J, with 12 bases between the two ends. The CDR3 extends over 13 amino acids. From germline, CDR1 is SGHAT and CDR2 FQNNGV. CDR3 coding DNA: TGTGCCAGCAGCTTACCGGTGTGCCCAGGCTACACCTTC. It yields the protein CASSLPVCPGYTF.

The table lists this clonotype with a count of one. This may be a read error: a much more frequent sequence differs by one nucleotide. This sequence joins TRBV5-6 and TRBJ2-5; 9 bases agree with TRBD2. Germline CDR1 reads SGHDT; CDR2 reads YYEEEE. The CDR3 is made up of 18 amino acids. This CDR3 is CASSGLGASGTSGETHYF. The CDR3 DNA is TGTGCCAGCAGCGGACTGGGCGCTAGCGGGACGTCGGGAGAGACCCATTACTTC.

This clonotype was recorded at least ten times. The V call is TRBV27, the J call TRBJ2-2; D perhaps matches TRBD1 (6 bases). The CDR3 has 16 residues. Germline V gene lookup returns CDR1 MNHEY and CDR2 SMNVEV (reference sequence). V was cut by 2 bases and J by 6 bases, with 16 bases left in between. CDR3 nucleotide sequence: TGTGCCAGCAGTTTAAGGCGGACAGAAGTTCCCGGGGAGCTGTTTTTT. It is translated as CASSLRRTEVPGELFF.

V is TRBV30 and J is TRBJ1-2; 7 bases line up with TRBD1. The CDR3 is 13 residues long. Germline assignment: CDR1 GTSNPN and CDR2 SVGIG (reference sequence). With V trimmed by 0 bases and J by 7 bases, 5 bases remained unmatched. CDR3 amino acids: CAWSVCTGVGYTF. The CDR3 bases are TGTGCCTGGAGTGTATGTACAGGGGTTGGCTACACCTTC.

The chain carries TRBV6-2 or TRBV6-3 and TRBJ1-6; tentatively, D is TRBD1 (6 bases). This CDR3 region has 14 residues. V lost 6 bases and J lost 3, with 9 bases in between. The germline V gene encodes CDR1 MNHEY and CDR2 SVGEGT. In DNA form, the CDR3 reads TGTGCCAGCAGGGACAGTAACTATAATTCACCCCTCCACTTT. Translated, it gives CASRDSNYNSPLHF.

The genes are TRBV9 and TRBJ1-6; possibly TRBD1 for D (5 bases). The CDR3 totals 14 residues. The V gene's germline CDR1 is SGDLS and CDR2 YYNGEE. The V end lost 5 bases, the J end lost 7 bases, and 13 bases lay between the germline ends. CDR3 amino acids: CASRGGTENSPLHF. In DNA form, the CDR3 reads TGTGCCAGCAGGGGAGGGACGGAGAATTCACCCCTCCACTTT.

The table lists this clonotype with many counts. Here the CDR3 reads CASSLGLAATYSTDTQYF. CDR3 nucleotide sequence: TGTGCCAGCAGCTTAGGCTTAGCGGCAACTTACTCCACAGATACGCAGTATTTT. The chain carries TRBV7-8 and TRBJ2-3; D perhaps matches TRBD2 (6 bases). The CDR3 loop spans 18 amino acids. The V end lost 1 base, the J end lost 2 bases, and 19 bases lay between the germline ends. The germline CDR1 and CDR2 sequences are SGHVS and FQNEAQ.

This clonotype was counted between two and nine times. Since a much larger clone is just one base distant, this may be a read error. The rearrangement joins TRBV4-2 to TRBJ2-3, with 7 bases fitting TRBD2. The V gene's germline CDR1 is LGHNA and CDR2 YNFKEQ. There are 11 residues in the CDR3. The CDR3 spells CASGREDMQYF. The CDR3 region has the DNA TGTGCCAGCGGGAGGGAAGATATGCAGTATTTT.